This entry lists 18 T cell receptor beta chains sequenced from one sample in a study of tumor-infiltrating lymphocytes in localized non-small cell lung cancer. The data were produced by immunoSEQ multiplex PCR, yet TCRdb's version contains in-frame clones alone and is incomplete. The sample lists under 6,000 clones; about 96% were seen once. The sequencing input was uninvolved lung tissue not adjacent to the tumor. These receptors all come from a human donor with non-small cell lung cancer.

This clone has only one observation. V is TRBV6-4 and J is TRBJ1-1; D uncertain. The V end lost 4 bases, the J end lost 1 base, and 7 bases lay between the germline ends. CDR1 MRHNA and CDR2 SNTAGT come from the germline V gene. This CDR3 has 13 residues. The CDR3 DNA sequence: TGTGCCAGCAGTGTGCAACCGAACACTGAAGCTTTCTTT. This codes for CASSVQPNTEAFF.

This chain uses TRBV5-1 with TRBJ1-3, with a weak D call TRBD1 (6 bases). CDR1 and CDR2 (germline): SGHRS, YFSETQ. The CDR3 loop spans 15 amino acids. V lost 1 base and J lost 0, with 8 bases in between. The CDR3 coding sequence is TGCGCCAGCAGCTTGCAGGGGAGCTCTGGAAACACCATATATTTT. Residues: CASSLQGSSGNTIYF.

The rearrangement joins TRBV30 to TRBJ1-1, with TRBD1 matching 8 bases. V lost 3 bases to trimming and J lost 12 bases; unmatched junction nucleotides: 12. CDR1 and CDR2 from the germline V gene are GTSNPN and SVGIG (reference sequence). The CDR3 has 13 residues. CDR3: CAWSLNDRQGTFF. DNA of the CDR3: TGTGCCTGGAGCCTAAACGATAGACAGGGGACTTTCTTT.

The V gene is TRBV9, the J gene TRBJ1-2; 9 nucleotides line up with TRBD1. The CDR3 has 17 amino acids. Per germline, CDR1 SGDLS and CDR2 YYNGEE. The junction had 10 bases not matched to a gene; V was cut back by 0 bases and J by 4 bases. CDR3 amino acids: CASSVEPGQGSGYGYTF. CDR3 DNA sequence: TGTGCCAGCAGCGTAGAGCCGGGACAGGGAAGCGGCTATGGCTACACCTTC.

This CDR3 reads CASSIRGTSGTGELFF. CDR3 DNA: TGCGCCAGCAGCATACGCGGGACTAGCGGCACCGGGGAGCTGTTTTTT. The chain couples TRBV5-1 to TRBJ2-2; the match to TRBD2 covers 11 bases. This CDR3 comprises 16 residues. J gave up 4 bases and V 4 bases, and 6 bases lay outside the gene matches. Germline CDR1 and CDR2: SGHRS and YFSETQ.

This chain joins TRBV6-1 and TRBJ2-3, with D possibly called TRBD1 or TRBD2 (5 bases each). CDR1 is MNHNS and CDR2 is SASEGT in the germline V gene. CDR3 length equals 13 residues. With 6 bases removed from V and 1 base from J, the gap between germline ends came to 8 bases. This CDR3 reads CASSMGGTDTQYF. The CDR3 bases are TGTGCCAGCAGCATGGGGGGCACAGATACGCAGTATTTT.

The CDR3 reads CASSGRGHYNSPLHF. In DNA form, the CDR3 reads TGTGCCAGCTCAGGCCGGGGACATTATAATTCACCCCTCCACTTT. J is TRBJ1-6 and V is TRBV18; D might be TRBD1 (6 bases). The CDR3 spans 15 residues. V dropped 5 bases and J dropped 4 bases, with 12 bases sitting between them. Per germline, CDR1 KGHSH and CDR2 LQKENI.

V and J are TRBV5-1 and TRBJ1-6; a weak D match, TRBD1 (6 bases). Germline CDR1 reads SGHRS; CDR2 reads YFSETQ. Trimming shortened V by 4 bases and J by 7 bases, and 12 bases separated the two germline ends. The CDR3 spans 14 residues. CDR3 DNA: TGCGCCAGCAGCGGGCAGGGGAGCAATTCACCCCTCCACTTT. Its translation is CASSGQGSNSPLHF.

This chain joins TRBV11-1 and TRBJ2-7; D perhaps matches TRBD2 (5 bases). This CDR3 contains 15 residues. Trimming removed 1 base from V and 2 bases from J, with 12 bases in between. The V gene's germline CDR1 is SGHAT and CDR2 FQDESV (reference sequence). The CDR3 is CASSLDPVEAYEQYF. The CDR3 DNA reads as TGTGCCAGCAGCTTAGATCCCGTGGAGGCCTACGAGCAGTACTTC. The full variable domain, rest sourced from reference TRBV11-1 and TRBJ2-7, is EAEVAQSPRYKITEKSQAVAFWCDPISGHATLYWYRQILGQGPELLVQFQDESVVDDSQLPKDRFSAERLKGVDSTLKIQPAELGDSAMYLCASSLDPVEAYEQYFGPGTRLTVT.

Here the CDR3 DNA reads TGTGCCAGCAGCTCTAGGGGGGGGGATACGCAGTATTTT. Translation: CASSSRGGDTQYF. The V call is TRBV7-2, the J call TRBJ2-3, with D perhaps TRBD2 (7 bases). Trimming removed 4 bases at V and 6 bases at J, with 11 bases between. CDR3 size: 13 residues. Germline V lookup: CDR1 SGHTA, CDR2 FQGNSA.

The chain is built from TRBV7-9 and TRBJ1-3; a weak D match, TRBD1 (5 bases). The CDR3 contains 16 residues. In germline, CDR1 is SEHNR, CDR2 FQNEAQ (reference sequence). V dropped 8 bases and J dropped 0 bases, with 17 bases sitting between them. The CDR3 loop is CASSGETPASGNTIYF. In DNA form, the CDR3 reads TGTGCCAGCTCGGGGGAGACGCCCGCCTCTGGAAACACCATATATTTT.

This chain uses TRBV5-4 with TRBJ2-5; 7 bases are shared with TRBD2. Germline CDR1 SGHNT, CDR2 YYREEE (reference sequence). The CDR3 has 13 amino acids. V lost 2 bases, J lost 8 bases, and 6 bases stayed unmatched. The CDR3 nucleotides are TGTGCCAGCAGCTTTGGGAGGGAAGTAACCCAGTACTTC. This encodes CASSFGREVTQYF.

The CDR3 sequence is CASSEALGERPLHF. CDR3 in DNA: TGTGCCAGCAGTGAAGCTCTCGGTGAACGGCCCCTCCACTTT. This chain uses TRBV6-1 with TRBJ1-6; D is unclear. Germline V gives CDR1 MNHNS, CDR2 SASEGT. CDR3 length: 14 residues. V lost 0 bases to trimming and J lost 13 bases, with 13 bases between them.

The chain employs TRBV19 and TRBJ1-1, with D maybe TRBD1 (5 bases). In germline, CDR1 is LNHDA, CDR2 SQIVND (reference sequence). This CDR3 comprises 14 residues. Trimming took 6 bases from V and 5 from J, leaving 16 bases between them. In DNA form, the CDR3 reads TGTGCCAGTAGCTACCAGGGAAGAGGGACTGAAGCTTTCTTT. Its protein product is CASSYQGRGTEAFF.

This sequence joins TRBV6-1 and TRBJ2-3; the D gene is possibly TRBD1 (5 bases). The germline V gene encodes CDR1 MNHNS and CDR2 SASEGT. The CDR3 runs to 14 residues. The V gene lost 3 bases and the J gene lost 2 bases, with 9 bases spanning the gap. The CDR3 reads CASSDQGHTDTQYF. The CDR3 nucleotides are TGTGCCAGCAGTGATCAGGGTCACACAGATACGCAGTATTTT.

This chain joins TRBV2 and TRBJ1-4, with D perhaps TRBD1 (6 bases). The CDR3 runs 15 residues. Trimming shortened V by 6 bases and J by 7 bases, and 18 bases separated the two germline ends. The germline gives CDR1 SNHLY, CDR2 FYNNEI. The CDR3 DNA sequence: TGTGCCAGCAGAACCACAGGGTCCCGAGGTGAAAAACTGTTTTTT. Protein product: CASRTTGSRGEKLFF. Complete variable domain (other parts from reference TRBV2 and TRBJ1-4): EPEVTQTPSHQVTQMGQEVILRCVPISNHLYFYWYRQILGQKVEFLVSFYNNEISEKSEIFDDQFSVERPDGSNFTLKIRSTKLEDSAMYFCASRTTGSRGEKLFFGSGTQLSVL.

The chain employs TRBV7-9 and TRBJ2-3; D possibly corresponds to TRBD2 (5 bases). There are 14 residues in the CDR3. V dropped 5 bases and J dropped 3 bases, with 12 bases sitting between them. CDR1 SEHNR and CDR2 FQNEAQ come from the germline V gene (reference sequence). The CDR3 nucleotides read TGTGCCAGCAGCGGGAGTGGTAGAACAGATACGCAGTATTTT. Amino acid sequence: CASSGSGRTDTQYF.

This clone was seen a handful of times. The rearrangement uses TRBV2 and TRBJ1-4; D remains ambiguous. This CDR3 is 15 amino acids long. From germline, CDR1 is SNHLY and CDR2 FYNNEI. The germline V and J ends were trimmed by 4 bases and 3 bases, with 12 bases remaining between them. CDR3 sequence (DNA): TGTGCCAGCAGTGCCGTTTCCGTACCTAATGAAAAACTGTTTTTT. The encoded protein is CASSAVSVPNEKLFF.